This is a list of T cell receptor beta chains from one sample in a study of cytomegalovirus exposure and HLA in healthy donors. Here immunoSEQ multiplex PCR was the method, and the copy in TCRdb shows in-frame clones only, minus some. The table includes 60,000 or so clones, roughly 90% detected once. The sequenced sample was PBMCs. The receptors were gathered from a man between 25 and 39 years old in good health and CMV-seropositive. Each CDR3 is given with its conserved first and last residue. D genes are given only for firm matches. Clone size appears in some rows only: once, few, many, or a class for an expanded clone.

d_call	v_call	cdr3_length	j_call	clone_size	cdr3_aa	cdr3_nt
-	TRBV27	16	TRBJ2-1	-	CASSPRQGTAYNEQFF	TGTGCCAGCAGTCCCAGGCAGGGGACCGCCTACAATGAGCAGTTCTTC
TRBD2	TRBV28	15	TRBJ2-7	-	CASTPGGGEVYEQYF	TGTGCCAGCACCCCCGGGGGGGGTGAAGTCTACGAGCAGTACTTC
-	TRBV28	14	TRBJ1-3	-	CASTRRGSGNTIYF	TGTGCCAGCACGCGCAGGGGCTCTGGAAACACCATATATTTT
-	TRBV6-6	15	TRBJ1-2	-	CASSYFPGDYYGYTF	TGTGCCAGCAGTTACTTCCCCGGGGATTACTATGGCTACACCTTC
-	TRBV7-2	15	TRBJ1-5	-	CASSLVRTGNQPQHF	TGTGCCAGCAGCTTGGTGAGGACAGGCAATCAGCCCCAGCATTTT
-	TRBV11-3	14	TRBJ1-6	-	CASSQRQFNSPLHF	TGTGCCAGCAGCCAAAGACAGTTTAATTCACCCCTCCACTTT
-	TRBV5-1	16	TRBJ2-7	-	CASSLRAGYSSYEQYF	TGCGCCAGCAGCTTAAGAGCGGGTTATAGCTCCTACGAGCAGTACTTC
-	TRBV2	13	TRBJ1-1	-	CASSRQTNTEAFF	TGTGCCAGCAGTCGACAGACGAACACTGAAGCTTTCTTT
-	TRBV27	14	TRBJ2-1	-	CASSLSGTPMKQFF	TGTGCCAGCAGTTTATCAGGGACTCCGATGAAGCAGTTCTTC
TRBD2	TRBV5-3	17	TRBJ2-7	-	CARSTTSGRFSSYEQYF	TGTGCCAGAAGCACGACTAGCGGGAGGTTTAGCTCCTACGAGCAGTACTTC
TRBD2	TRBV28	15	TRBJ2-7	-	CASSQRAAGRYEQYF	TGTGCCAGCAGCCAACGAGCAGCGGGGCGCTACGAGCAGTACTTC
TRBD2	TRBV10-1	14	TRBJ2-7	-	CASSSGTSVHEQYF	TGCGCCAGCAGTTCCGGGACTAGCGTCCACGAGCAGTACTTC
-	TRBV7-3	13	TRBJ2-7	-	CASSRSDLTEQYF	TGTGCCAGCAGCCGCAGCGATTTGACCGAGCAGTACTTC
TRBD1	TRBV2	14	TRBJ2-1	once	CASSELGGRNEQFF	TGTGCCAGCAGTGAATTAGGGGGCCGGAATGAGCAGTTCTTC
TRBD1	TRBV7-9	14	TRBJ1-6	-	CASSLGTGNSPLHF	TGTGCCAGCAGCCTCGGGACAGGGAATTCACCCCTCCACTTT
-	TRBV5-4	15	TRBJ1-5	-	CASSWGGWRSQPQHF	TGTGCCAGCAGCTGGGGCGGATGGAGAAGTCAGCCCCAGCATTTT
TRBD2	TRBV7-9	15	TRBJ2-7	-	CASSFGTSGSREQYF	TGTGCCAGCAGCTTTGGGACTAGCGGGAGTCGTGAGCAGTACTTC
TRBD2	TRBV6-4	15	TRBJ2-3	few	CASSVNSGGEDTQYF	TGTGCCAGCAGTGTCAACTCTGGGGGGGAAGATACGCAGTATTTT
-	TRBV11-1	15	TRBJ2-3	once	CASSLALSRTDTQYF	TGTGCCAGCAGCTTAGCGCTGTCGCGGACAGATACGCAGTATTTT
-	TRBV28	11	TRBJ1-1	-	CASTGNTEAFF	TGTGCCAGCACAGGGAACACTGAAGCTTTCTTT
TRBD1	TRBV10-2	12	TRBJ2-7	-	CASSRDRNEQYF	TGCGCCAGCAGCCGGGACAGAAACGAGCAGTACTTC
TRBD2	TRBV11-3	14	TRBJ2-7	-	CASTPTRGAYEQYF	TGTGCCAGCACCCCGACCCGGGGGGCCTACGAGCAGTACTTC
-	TRBV7-9	12	TRBJ2-7	-	CSSSATSSEQYF	TGTTCCAGCAGCGCAACTAGTTCCGAGCAGTACTTC